This T cell receptor beta chain emerged from a study of cytomegalovirus exposure and HLA in healthy donors. The PCR ran on 60 Vbeta and 13 Jbeta primers. Assay used: immunoSEQ multiplex PCR; TCRdb lists only in-frame clones, some missing. The sample has roughly 70,000 clones, roughly 71% seen once. Sequencing used PBMCs. The TCR sequence derives from a man in his 70s in good health and CMV-seronegative.

CDR3 region: CATSDLTGGYNEQFF. The CDR3 coding sequence is TGTGCCACCAGCGATCTGACAGGGGGCTACAATGAGCAGTTCTTC. V usage is TRBV15 and J usage is TRBJ2-1; 9 bases line up with TRBD1. Trimming took 5 bases from V and 3 from J; bases not matched to a gene: 5. This CDR3 region has 15 residues. Germline-derived CDR1 and CDR2 are LNHNV and YYDKDF (reference sequence).